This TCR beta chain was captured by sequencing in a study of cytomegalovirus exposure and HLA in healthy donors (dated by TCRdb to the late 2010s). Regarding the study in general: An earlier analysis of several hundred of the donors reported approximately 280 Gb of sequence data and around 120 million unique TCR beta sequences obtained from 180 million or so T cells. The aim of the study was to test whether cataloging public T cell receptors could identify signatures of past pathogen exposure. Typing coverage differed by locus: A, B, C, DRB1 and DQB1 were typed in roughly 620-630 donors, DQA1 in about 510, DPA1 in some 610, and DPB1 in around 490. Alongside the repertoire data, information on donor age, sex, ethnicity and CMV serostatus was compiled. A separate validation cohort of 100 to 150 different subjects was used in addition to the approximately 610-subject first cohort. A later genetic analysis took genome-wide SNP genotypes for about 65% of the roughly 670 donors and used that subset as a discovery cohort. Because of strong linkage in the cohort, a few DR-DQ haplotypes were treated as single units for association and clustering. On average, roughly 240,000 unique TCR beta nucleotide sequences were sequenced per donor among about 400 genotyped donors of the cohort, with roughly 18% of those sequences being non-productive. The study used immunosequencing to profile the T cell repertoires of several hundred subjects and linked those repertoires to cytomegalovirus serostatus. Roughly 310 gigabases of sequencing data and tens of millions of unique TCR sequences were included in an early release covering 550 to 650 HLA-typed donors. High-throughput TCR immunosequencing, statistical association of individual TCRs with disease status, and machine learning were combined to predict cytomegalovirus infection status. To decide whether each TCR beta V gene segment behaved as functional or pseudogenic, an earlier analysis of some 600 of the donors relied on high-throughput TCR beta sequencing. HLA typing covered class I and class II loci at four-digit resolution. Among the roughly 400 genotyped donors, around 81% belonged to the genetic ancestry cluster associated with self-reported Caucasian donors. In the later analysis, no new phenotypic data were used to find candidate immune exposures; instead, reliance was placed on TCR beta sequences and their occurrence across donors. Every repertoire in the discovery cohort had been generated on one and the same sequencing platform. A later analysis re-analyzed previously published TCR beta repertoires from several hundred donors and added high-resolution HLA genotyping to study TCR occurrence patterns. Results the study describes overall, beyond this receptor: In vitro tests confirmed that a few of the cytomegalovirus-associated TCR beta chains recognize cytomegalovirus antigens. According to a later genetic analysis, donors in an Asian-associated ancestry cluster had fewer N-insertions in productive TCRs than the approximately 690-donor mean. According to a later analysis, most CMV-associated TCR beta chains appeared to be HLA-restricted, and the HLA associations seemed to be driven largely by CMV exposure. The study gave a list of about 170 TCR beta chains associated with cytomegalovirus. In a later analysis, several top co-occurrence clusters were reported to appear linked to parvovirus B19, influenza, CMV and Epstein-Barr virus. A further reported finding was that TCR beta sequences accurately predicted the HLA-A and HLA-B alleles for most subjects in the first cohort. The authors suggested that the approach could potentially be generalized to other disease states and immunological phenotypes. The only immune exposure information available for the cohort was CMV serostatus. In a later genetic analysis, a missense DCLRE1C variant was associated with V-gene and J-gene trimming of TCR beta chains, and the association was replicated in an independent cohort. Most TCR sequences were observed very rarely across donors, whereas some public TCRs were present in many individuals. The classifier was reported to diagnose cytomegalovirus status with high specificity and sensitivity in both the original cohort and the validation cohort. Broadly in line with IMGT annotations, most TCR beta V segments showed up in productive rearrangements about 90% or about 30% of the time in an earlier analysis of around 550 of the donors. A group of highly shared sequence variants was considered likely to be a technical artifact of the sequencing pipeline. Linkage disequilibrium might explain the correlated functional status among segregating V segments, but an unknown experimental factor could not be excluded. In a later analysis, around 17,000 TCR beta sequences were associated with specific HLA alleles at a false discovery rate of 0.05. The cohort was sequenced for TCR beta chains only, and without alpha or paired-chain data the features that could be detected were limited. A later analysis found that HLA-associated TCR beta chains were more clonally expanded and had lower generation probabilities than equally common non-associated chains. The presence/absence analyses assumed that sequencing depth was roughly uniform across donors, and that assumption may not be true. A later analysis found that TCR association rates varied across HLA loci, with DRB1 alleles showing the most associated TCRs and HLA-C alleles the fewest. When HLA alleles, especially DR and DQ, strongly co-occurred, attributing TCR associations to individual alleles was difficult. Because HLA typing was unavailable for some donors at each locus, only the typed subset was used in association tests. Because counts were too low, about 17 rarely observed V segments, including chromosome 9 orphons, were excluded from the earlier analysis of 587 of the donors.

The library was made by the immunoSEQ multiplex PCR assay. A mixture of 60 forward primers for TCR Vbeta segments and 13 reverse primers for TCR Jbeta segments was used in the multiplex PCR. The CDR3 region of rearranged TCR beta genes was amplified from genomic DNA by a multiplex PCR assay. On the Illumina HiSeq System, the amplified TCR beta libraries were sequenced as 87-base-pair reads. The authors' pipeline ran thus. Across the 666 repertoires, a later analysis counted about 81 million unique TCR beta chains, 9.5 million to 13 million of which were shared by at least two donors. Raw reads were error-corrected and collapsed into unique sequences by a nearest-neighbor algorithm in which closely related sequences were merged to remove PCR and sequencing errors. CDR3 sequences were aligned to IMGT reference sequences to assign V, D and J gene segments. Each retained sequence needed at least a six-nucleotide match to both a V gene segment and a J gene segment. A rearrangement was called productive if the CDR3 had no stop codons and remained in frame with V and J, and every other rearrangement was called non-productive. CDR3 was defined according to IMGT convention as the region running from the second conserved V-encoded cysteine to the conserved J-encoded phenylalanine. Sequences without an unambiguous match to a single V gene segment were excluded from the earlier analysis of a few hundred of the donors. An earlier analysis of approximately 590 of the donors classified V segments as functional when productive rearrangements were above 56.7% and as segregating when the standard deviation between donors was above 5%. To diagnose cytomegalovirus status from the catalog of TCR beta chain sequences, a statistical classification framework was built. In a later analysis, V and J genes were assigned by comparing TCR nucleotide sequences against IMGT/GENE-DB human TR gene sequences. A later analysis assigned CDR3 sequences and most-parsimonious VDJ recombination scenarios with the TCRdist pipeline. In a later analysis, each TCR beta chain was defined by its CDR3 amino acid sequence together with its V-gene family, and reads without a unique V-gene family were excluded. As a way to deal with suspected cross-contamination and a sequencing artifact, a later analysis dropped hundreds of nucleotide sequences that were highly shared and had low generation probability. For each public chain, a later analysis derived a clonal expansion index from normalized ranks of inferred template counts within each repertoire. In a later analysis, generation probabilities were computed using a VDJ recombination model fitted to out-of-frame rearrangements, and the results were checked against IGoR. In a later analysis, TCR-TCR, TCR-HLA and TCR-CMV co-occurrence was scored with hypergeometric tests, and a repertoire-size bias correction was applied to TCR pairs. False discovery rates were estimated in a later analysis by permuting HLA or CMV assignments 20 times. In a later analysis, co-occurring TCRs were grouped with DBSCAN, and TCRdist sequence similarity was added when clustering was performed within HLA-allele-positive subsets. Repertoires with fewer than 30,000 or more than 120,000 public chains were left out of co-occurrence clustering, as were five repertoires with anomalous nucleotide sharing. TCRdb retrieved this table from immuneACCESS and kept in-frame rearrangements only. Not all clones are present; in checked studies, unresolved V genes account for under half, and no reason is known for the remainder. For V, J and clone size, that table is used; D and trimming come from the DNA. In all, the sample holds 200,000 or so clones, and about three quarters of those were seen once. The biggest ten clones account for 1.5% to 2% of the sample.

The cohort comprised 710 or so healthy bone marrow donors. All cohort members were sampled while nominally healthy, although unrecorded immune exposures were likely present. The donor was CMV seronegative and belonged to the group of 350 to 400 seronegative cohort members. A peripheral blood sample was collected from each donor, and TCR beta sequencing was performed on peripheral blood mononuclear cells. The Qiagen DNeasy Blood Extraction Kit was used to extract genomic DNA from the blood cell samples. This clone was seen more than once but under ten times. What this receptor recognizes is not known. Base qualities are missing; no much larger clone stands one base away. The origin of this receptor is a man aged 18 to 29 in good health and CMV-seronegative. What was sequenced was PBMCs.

The CDR3 is CSVEANQGSYEQYF. The nucleotide sequence is TGCAGCGTTGAGGCCAATCAGGGATCCTACGAGCAGTACTTC. The chain is assembled from TRBV29-1 and TRBJ2-7, with TRBD1 perhaps the D gene, on 5 matching bases. V drops 3 bases and J drops 1 base, leaving 13 bases in between. From the cysteine up to the phenylalanine, the CDR3 has a length of 14 residues. Only CDR3 DNA remains: 42 bases, in frame from the first base. CDR1 SQVTM and CDR2 ANQGSEA were looked up in the germline V gene.